One sample yielded the 16 T cell receptor beta chains listed below, sequenced in a study of regulatory T cells in long-lasting Graves disease. Arm-PCR of CDR3 regions and iRepertoire HTBI primers were the basis on which TCR beta libraries were built. TCRdb re-called the multiplex PCR reads through MiXCR, storing one row per CDR3 protein. Here the sample spans 400,000 to 500,000 distinct CDR3 sequences, 21% being singletons. Time point meaning: persistent/refractory GD, antithyroid drugs over 5 years with positive TRAb. Researchers made the TCR library from RNA that was extracted from PBMCs. Material: peripheral blood mononuclear cells (PBMCs), obtained when the disease was refractory, from a patient treated with antithyroid drugs. Source of these receptors: a female donor with Graves disease.

In this sample, this clonotype turned up many times. The chain links TRBV28 to TRBJ1-1; no firm D call. Per the germline V gene, CDR1 is MDHEN and CDR2 is SYDVKM. The ends were cut back, 3 bases at V and 7 bases at J, with 6 bases in the middle. This CDR3 spans 11 amino acids. CDR3 DNA sequence: TGTGCCAGCAGTTTCACCATTGAAGCTTTCTTT. It specifies CASSFTIEAFF.

This clonotype was found many times. The chain employs TRBV6-1 and TRBJ2-3; 15 nucleotides match TRBD2. With 7 bases clipped from V and 0 bases from J, the junction kept 8 bases outside the gene matches. Germline V gene sequence: CDR1 MNHNS, CDR2 SASEGT. CDR3 size: 18 residues. The CDR3 DNA is TGTGCCAGCAATCCGGGACTAGCGGGAGGCCCCAGCACAGATACGCAGTATTTT. It codes for CASNPGLAGGPSTDTQYF.

The genes are TRBV12-3 or TRBV12-4 and TRBJ1-4, with TRBD1 identical over 9 bases. The CDR3 loop spans 15 amino acids. After removal of 6 bases from V and 8 bases from J, the junction contained 10 bases not matched to a gene. CDR3 DNA: TGTGCCAGCAGCCTCAATACAGGGGGCTGGGAAAAACTGTTTTTT. Protein sequence: CASSLNTGGWEKLFF.

This clonotype was found many times. V is TRBV12-3 or TRBV12-4 and J is TRBJ2-5; unclear D gene. This CDR3 has 13 amino acids. V was clipped by 4 bases and J by 5 bases, with 11 bases between them. The DNA for the CDR3 is TGTGCCAGCAGTTCTGAGTGGGGTGAGACCCAGTACTTC. It codes for CASSSEWGETQYF.

The V gene is TRBV5-4, the J gene TRBJ1-2, with D possibly matching TRBD1 (5 bases). V shed 2 bases and J shed 8 bases, with 13 bases lying between them. Germline values: CDR1 SGHNT, CDR2 YYREEE (reference sequence). This CDR3 has 13 residues. The CDR3 loop is CASSLPSGHGYTF. The CDR3 DNA reads TGTGCCAGCAGCTTACCTTCAGGGCACGGCTACACCTTC.

This clonotype has only a few counts. This sequence joins TRBV19 and TRBJ2-6, with TRBD1 identical over 7 bases. Germline V CDR1 and CDR2: LNHDA, SQIVND (reference sequence). The V and J ends lost 6 bases and 0 bases, in that order; junction bases with no gene match: 8. The CDR3 length is 17 residues. CDR3 protein: CASSAGTVNSGANVLTF. The CDR3 bases are TGTGCCAGTAGCGCCGGGACAGTCAACTCTGGGGCCAACGTCCTGACTTTC. Based on the CDR3 plus reference TRBV19 and TRBJ2-6, the full variable domain is DGGITQSPKYLFRKEGQNVTLSCEQNLNHDAMYWYRQDPGQGLRLIYYSQIVNDFQKGDIAEGYSVSREKKESFPLTVTSAQKNPTAFYLCASSAGTVNSGANVLTFGAGSRLTVL.

The chain uses TRBV13 and TRBJ1-6; 8 bases line up with TRBD1. With 5 bases clipped from V and 4 bases from J, the junction kept 7 bases outside the gene matches. The CDR3 is made up of 16 amino acids. Germline CDR1 and CDR2: PRHDT and FYEKMQ (reference sequence). This chain's CDR3 is CASSPGQGLYNSPLHF. DNA of the CDR3: TGTGCCAGCAGCCCCGGACAGGGTCTGTATAATTCACCCCTCCACTTT.

This clonotype appeared once. A much larger clone differs by one base, so this may be a read error. This rearrangement joins TRBV28 to TRBJ1-1; 7 nucleotides line up with TRBD1. The CDR3 extends over 13 amino acids. Germline lookup yields CDR1 MDHEN and CDR2 SYDVKM. CDR3 protein: CASKSGTVSYALF. The CDR3, as DNA: TGTGCCAGCAAGTCCGGGACAGTTAGTTATGCTCTCTTT.

Concerning this clonotype itself: A much larger clone is a single base away; this may be a read error. The V call is TRBV6-1, the J call TRBJ1-2, with D perhaps TRBD1 (5 bases). V was clipped by 8 bases and J by 5 bases, with 18 bases between them. The CDR3 has 14 amino acids. The germline gives CDR1 MNHNS, CDR2 SASEGT. The CDR3 bases are TGTGCCAGCGGGTTTAACTCAGGGCGTTATGGCTACACCTTC. Encoded protein: CASGFNSGRYGYTF.

In its sample, this clonotype was seen many times. This chain links TRBV12-3 or TRBV12-4 with TRBJ2-2; possibly TRBD1 for D (6 bases). V lost 2 bases to trimming and J lost 5 bases, with 9 bases between them. The CDR3 sequence is 14 residues long. CDR3 residues: CASSLLGATGELFF. The CDR3 coding sequence is TGTGCCAGCAGTTTATTGGGGGCAACCGGGGAGCTGTTTTTT.

This clonotype was counted ten times or more. This sequence joins TRBV7-9 and TRBJ2-7, with a tentative D call TRBD2 (6 bases). The germline gives CDR1 SEHNR, CDR2 FQNEAQ (reference sequence). V dropped 0 bases and J dropped 8 bases, with 14 bases sitting between them. CDR3 length: 14 amino acids. CDR3 loop: CASSLASGDLKQYF. The DNA for the CDR3 is TGTGCCAGCAGCTTAGCGTCGGGGGATTTGAAGCAGTACTTC.

On this clonotype itself: This CDR3 fails to terminate in the conserved phenylalanine or tryptophan, so it likely reflects a read error. The J gene is TRBJ2-5, the V gene TRBV24-1; a possible D gene is TRBD1 (5 bases). This CDR3 spans 16 amino acids. V lost 0 bases, J lost 3 bases, and 13 bases lay in between. From germline, CDR1 is KGHDR and CDR2 SFDVKD. CDR3 protein: CATSDLKTGAKETQYL. The DNA for the CDR3 is TGTGCCACCAGTGATTTGAAAACAGGAGCGAAAGAGACCCAGTACCTC.

The chain has TRBV27 and TRBJ2-1; 7 bases align to TRBD1. Unmatched junction bases numbered 6, after V lost 6 bases and J lost 10 bases. Germline loops: CDR1 MNHEY, CDR2 SMNVEV (reference sequence). The CDR3 sequence is 12 residues long. The CDR3 loop reads CASRQGLGEQFF. The CDR3 nucleotides read TGTGCCAGCAGACAGGGGTTAGGGGAGCAGTTCTTC.

This clonotype was seen only a few times. The chain couples TRBV25-1 to TRBJ2-3; a possible D gene is TRBD2 (5 bases). Germline CDR1 reads MGHDK; CDR2 reads SYGVNS. V lost 6 bases and J lost 9, with 13 bases in between. CDR3 length equals 12 residues. The DNA of the CDR3 is TGTGCCAGCAGGGGTGGAGGATGGACGCAGTATTTT. Translated: CASRGGGWTQYF.

This sequence joins TRBV2 and TRBJ2-5; 7 nucleotides align to TRBD1. V lost 5 bases to trimming and J lost 5 bases; unmatched junction nucleotides: 8. The CDR3 consists of 14 residues. In germline, CDR1 is SNHLY, CDR2 FYNNEI. The CDR3 bases are TGTGCCAGCAGTTGGGTACAGGGGATCGAGACCCAGTACTTC. It is translated as CASSWVQGIETQYF.

There are a few counts of this clonotype. The V and J genes are TRBV3-1 and TRBJ2-7, with 8 bases fitting TRBD2. Germline assignment: CDR1 LGHDT and CDR2 YNNKEL (reference sequence). The CDR3 sequence is 17 residues long. With V trimmed by 4 bases and J by 0 bases, 11 bases remained unmatched. As DNA, the CDR3 is TGTGCCAGCAGCCGAGAACACAATAGCGGGGCCTCCTACGAGCAGTACTTC. Translation gives CASSREHNSGASYEQYF.